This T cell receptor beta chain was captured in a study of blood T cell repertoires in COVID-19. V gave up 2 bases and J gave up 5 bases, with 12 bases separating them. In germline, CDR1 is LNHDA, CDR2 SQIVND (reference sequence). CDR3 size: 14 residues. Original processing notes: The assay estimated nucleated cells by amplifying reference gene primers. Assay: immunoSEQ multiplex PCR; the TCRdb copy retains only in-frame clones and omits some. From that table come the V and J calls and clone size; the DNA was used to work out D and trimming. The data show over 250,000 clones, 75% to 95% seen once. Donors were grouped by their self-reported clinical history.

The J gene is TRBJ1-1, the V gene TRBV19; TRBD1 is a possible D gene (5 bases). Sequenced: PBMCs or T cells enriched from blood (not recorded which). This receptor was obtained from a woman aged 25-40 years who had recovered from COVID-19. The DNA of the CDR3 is TGTGCCAGTAGTATAAGGGGAATGGGGACTGAAGCTTTCTTT. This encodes CASSIRGMGTEAFF.